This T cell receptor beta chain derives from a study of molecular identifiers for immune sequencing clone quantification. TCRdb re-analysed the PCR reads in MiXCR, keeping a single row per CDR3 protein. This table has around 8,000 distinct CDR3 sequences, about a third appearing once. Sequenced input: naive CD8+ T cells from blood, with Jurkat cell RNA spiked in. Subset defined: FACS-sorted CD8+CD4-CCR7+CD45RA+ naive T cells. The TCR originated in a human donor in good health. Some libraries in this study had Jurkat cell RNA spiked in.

CDR3 nucleotides: TGTGCCAGCGTGCGAAGCGGGAGGGCCGAAGAGACCCAGTACTTC. The encoded protein is CASVRSGRAEETQYF. The rearrangement uses TRBV6-5 and TRBJ2-5; 10 bases agree with TRBD2. The V gene end was trimmed by 8 bases and the J gene end by 3 bases; junction bases not matched to a gene: 9. Germline loops: CDR1 MNHEY, CDR2 SVGAGI. The CDR3 extends over 15 amino acids.